This is a list of T cell receptor beta chains from one sample in a study of PD-L1 blockade in urothelial cancer. Measured with immunoSEQ multiplex PCR; TCRdb has only the in-frame clones, and not every one. The data hold around 45,000 clones, with 83% observed a single time. The specimen was PBMCs, collected around atezolizumab (anti-PD-L1) treatment. These receptors came from a man in his 60s with urothelial cancer. Each CDR3 is given with its conserved first and last residue. The order of the fields is J gene, V gene, clone size, D gene, CDR3 DNA, CDR3 protein. A D gene is named only where the DNA matches it firmly. The listing skips clone size in some rows; elsewhere it reads once, few, many or a size class.

J: TRBJ1-2
V: TRBV7-8
size: -
D: -
DNA: TGTGCCAGCAGCTTAGGGACTCCTGTTAACTATGGCTACACCTTC
CDR3: CASSLGTPVNYGYTF

J: TRBJ2-2
V: TRBV7-2
size: -
D: -
DNA: TGTGCCAGCAGCTTAGGGGGACTCGACACCGGGGAGCTGTTTTTT
CDR3: CASSLGGLDTGELFF

J: TRBJ2-7
V: TRBV25-1
size: -
D: -
DNA: TGTGCCAGCAGTGAGCCCGGGTCCCTCTACGAGCAGTACTTC
CDR3: CASSEPGSLYEQYF

J: TRBJ2-1
V: TRBV7-6
size: -
D: -
DNA: TGTGCCAGCAGCTTAGTTGCGGATAATTACAATGAGCAGTTCTTC
CDR3: CASSLVADNYNEQFF

J: TRBJ1-1
V: TRBV18
size: -
D: TRBD1
DNA: TGTGCCAGCTCACCAGCAGTCCCCACAGGGGGCACTGAAGCTTTCTTT
CDR3: CASSPAVPTGGTEAFF

J: TRBJ2-1
V: TRBV4-1
size: -
D: -
DNA: TGCGCCAGCAGCCGACCCCCGGCGGGGGAGCAGTTCTTC
CDR3: CASSRPPAGEQFF

J: TRBJ2-3
V: TRBV27
size: -
D: -
DNA: TGTGCCAGCAGTTTACCCGGGTCAGATACGCAGTATTTT
CDR3: CASSLPGSDTQYF

J: TRBJ2-1
V: TRBV5-3
size: -
D: TRBD1
DNA: TGTGCCAGAAGCTTGGGCAGGGGGCGCGAGGACGAGCAGTTCTTC
CDR3: CARSLGRGREDEQFF

J: TRBJ2-7
V: TRBV4-2
size: -
D: -
DNA: TGTGCCAGCAGCCAAGGTGACTATACCTACGAGCAGTACTTC
CDR3: CASSQGDYTYEQYF

J: TRBJ2-2
V: TRBV6-1
size: -
D: TRBD1
DNA: TGTGCCAGCAGTGAAGGGGGACAGGGGAGCGACACCGGGGAGCTGTTTTTT
CDR3: CASSEGGQGSDTGELFF

J: TRBJ1-4
V: TRBV5-8
size: -
D: TRBD1
DNA: TGTGCCAGCAGCTTGCCAGGGGGCATCGGAAAACTGTTTTTT
CDR3: CASSLPGGIGKLFF

J: TRBJ2-7
V: TRBV28
size: -
D: -
DNA: TGTGCCAGCAGTTTTGGGGCTTCAAACGAGCAGTACTTC
CDR3: CASSFGASNEQYF

J: TRBJ2-4
V: TRBV5-1
size: -
D: -
DNA: TGCGCCAGCAGCTTCATTGGGGTAGGGGGAGAAGCCAAAAACATTCAGTACTTC
CDR3: CASSFIGVGGEAKNIQYF

J: TRBJ1-6
V: TRBV27
size: -
D: -
DNA: TGTGCCAGCAGTTGGTCGAGCTCCTATAATTCACCCCTCCACTTT
CDR3: CASSWSSSYNSPLHF

J: TRBJ2-5
V: TRBV5-4
size: -
D: -
DNA: TGTGCCAGCAGCTTTTCACGGGGTGGGGAGACCCAGTACTTC
CDR3: CASSFSRGGETQYF

J: TRBJ1-4
V: TRBV30
size: -
D: TRBD1
DNA: TGTGCCTGGAGAGGGACAGGGGGTGAAAAACTGTTTTTT
CDR3: CAWRGTGGEKLFF

J: TRBJ2-5
V: TRBV27
size: -
D: -
DNA: TGTGCCAGCGCTCCCCTGCGGGGGCCGCAAGAGACCCAGTACTTC
CDR3: CASAPLRGPQETQYF

J: TRBJ1-5
V: TRBV2
size: -
D: TRBD1
DNA: TGTGCCAGCAGAACCACAGGGGGAAAGCAGCCCCAGCATTTT
CDR3: CASRTTGGKQPQHF

J: TRBJ1-1
V: TRBV28
size: -
D: -
DNA: TGTGCCAGCAGGGCAATAGGGGGAGCTTTCTTT
CDR3: CASRAIGGAFF

J: TRBJ1-5
V: TRBV7-8
size: -
D: TRBD1
DNA: TGTGCCAGCAGCACCGGGGACAGGGGGTTACGGCCCCAGCATTTT
CDR3: CASSTGDRGLRPQHF

J: TRBJ1-5
V: TRBV19
size: -
D: -
DNA: TGTGCCAGTAGTATGGGGCGGGAGGGGAATCAGCCCCAGCATTTT
CDR3: CASSMGREGNQPQHF

J: TRBJ1-2
V: TRBV4-1
size: -
D: -
DNA: TGCGCCAGCAGCCAAGAATTGGGCAGCAACTATGGCTACACCTTC
CDR3: CASSQELGSNYGYTF

J: TRBJ1-5
V: TRBV5-1
size: once
D: TRBD1
DNA: TGCGCCAGCAGCCCGGGGACAGGGCTAGGCAATCAGCCCCAGCATTTT
CDR3: CASSPGTGLGNQPQHF

J: TRBJ2-7
V: TRBV4-1
size: once
D: -
DNA: TGCGCCAGCAGCCAAGTATTAGCGAGGCCCTACGAGCAGTACTTC
CDR3: CASSQVLARPYEQYF

J: TRBJ1-1
V: TRBV27
size: -
D: -
DNA: TGTGCCAGCAGTCCCCGTGGTCGGTGGAACACTGAAGCTTTCTTT
CDR3: CASSPRGRWNTEAFF